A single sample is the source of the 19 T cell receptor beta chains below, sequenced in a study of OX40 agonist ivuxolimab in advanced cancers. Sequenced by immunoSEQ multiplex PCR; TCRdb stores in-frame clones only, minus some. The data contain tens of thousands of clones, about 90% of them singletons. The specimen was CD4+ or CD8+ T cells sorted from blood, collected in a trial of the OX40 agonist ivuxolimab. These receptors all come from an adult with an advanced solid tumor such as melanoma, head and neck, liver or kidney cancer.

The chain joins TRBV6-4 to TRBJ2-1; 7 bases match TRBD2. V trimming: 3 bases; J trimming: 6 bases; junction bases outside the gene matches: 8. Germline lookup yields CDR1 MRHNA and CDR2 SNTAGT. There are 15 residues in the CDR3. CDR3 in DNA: TGTGCCAGCAGTGAGTTGGCTAGCGGACGCAATGAGCAGTTCTTC. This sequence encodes CASSELASGRNEQFF.

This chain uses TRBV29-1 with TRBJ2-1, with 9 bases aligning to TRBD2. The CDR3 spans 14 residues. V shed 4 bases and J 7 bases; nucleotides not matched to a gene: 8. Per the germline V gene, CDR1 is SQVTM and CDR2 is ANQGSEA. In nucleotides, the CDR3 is TGCAGCGTTGCCCAACTAGCGGGTGGGAATGAGCAGTTCTTC. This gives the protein CSVAQLAGGNEQFF.

The CDR3 protein is CSVATGLGTEAFF. The CDR3 DNA reads TGCAGCGTGGCGACAGGGTTAGGAACTGAAGCTTTCTTT. V usage is TRBV29-1 and J usage is TRBJ1-1, with TRBD1 matching over 7 bases. J was trimmed by 5 bases and V by 6 bases; bases with no gene match: 9. The germline gives CDR1 SQVTM, CDR2 ANQGSEA. The CDR3 is made up of 13 amino acids.

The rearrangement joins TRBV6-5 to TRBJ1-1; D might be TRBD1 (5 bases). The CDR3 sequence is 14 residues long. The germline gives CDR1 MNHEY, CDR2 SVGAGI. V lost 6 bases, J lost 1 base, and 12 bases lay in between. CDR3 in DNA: TGTGCCAGCAGACGTGGGACCGCGAACACTGAAGCTTTCTTT. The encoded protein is CASRRGTANTEAFF.

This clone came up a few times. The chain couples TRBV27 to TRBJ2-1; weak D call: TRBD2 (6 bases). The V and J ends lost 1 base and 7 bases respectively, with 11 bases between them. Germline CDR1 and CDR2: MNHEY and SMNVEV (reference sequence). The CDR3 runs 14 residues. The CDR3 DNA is TGTGCCAGCAGTTTATTGATAGCGGTGAATGAGCAGTTCTTC. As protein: CASSLLIAVNEQFF.

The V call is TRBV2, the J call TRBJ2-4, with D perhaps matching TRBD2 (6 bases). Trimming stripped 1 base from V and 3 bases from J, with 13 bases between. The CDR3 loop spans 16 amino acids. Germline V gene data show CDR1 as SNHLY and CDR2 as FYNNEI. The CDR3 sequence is CASSEDGGPGKNIQYF. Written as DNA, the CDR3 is TGTGCCAGCAGTGAAGATGGAGGGCCGGGCAAAAACATTCAGTACTTC.

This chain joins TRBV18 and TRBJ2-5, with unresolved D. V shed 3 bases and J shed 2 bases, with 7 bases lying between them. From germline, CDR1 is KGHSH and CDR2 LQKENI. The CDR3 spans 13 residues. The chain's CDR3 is CASSPNPQETQYF. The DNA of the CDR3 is TGTGCCAGCTCACCGAATCCACAAGAGACCCAGTACTTC. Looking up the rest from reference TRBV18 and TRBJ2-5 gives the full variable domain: NAGVMQNPRHLVRRRGQEARLRCSPMKGHSHVYWYRQLPEEGLKFMVYLQKENIIDESGMPKERFSAEFPKEGPSILRIQQVVRGDSAAYFCASSPNPQETQYFGPGTRLLVL.

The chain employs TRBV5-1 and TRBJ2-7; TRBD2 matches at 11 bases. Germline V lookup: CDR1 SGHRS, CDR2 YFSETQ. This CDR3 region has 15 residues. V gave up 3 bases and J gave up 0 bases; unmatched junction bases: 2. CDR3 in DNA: TGCGCCAGCAGCTCCGGGACTAGCGGCTCCTACGAGCAGTACTTC. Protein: CASSSGTSGSYEQYF.

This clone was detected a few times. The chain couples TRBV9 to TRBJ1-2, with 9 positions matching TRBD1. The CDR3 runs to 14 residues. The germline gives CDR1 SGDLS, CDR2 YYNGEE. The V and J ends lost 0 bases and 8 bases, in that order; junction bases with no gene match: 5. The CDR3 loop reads CASSVDGTGMGYTF. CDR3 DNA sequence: TGTGCCAGCAGCGTAGATGGGACAGGGATGGGCTACACCTTC.

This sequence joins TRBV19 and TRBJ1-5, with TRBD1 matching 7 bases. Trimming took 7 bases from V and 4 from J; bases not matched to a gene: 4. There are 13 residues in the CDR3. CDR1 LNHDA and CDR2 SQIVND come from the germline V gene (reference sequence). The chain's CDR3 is CASIGTDNQPQHF. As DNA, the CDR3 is TGTGCCAGTATCGGGACAGATAATCAGCCCCAGCATTTT.

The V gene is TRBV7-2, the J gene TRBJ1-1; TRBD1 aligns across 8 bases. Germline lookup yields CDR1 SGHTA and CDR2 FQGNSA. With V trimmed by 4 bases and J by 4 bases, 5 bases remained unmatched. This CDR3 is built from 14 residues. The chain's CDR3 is CASSYGQGSTEAFF. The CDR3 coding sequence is TGTGCCAGCAGCTATGGACAGGGTAGCACTGAAGCTTTCTTT. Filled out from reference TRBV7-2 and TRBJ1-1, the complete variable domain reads GAGVSQSPSNKVTEKGKDVELRCDPISGHTALYWYRQSLGQGLEFLIYFQGNSAPDKSGLPSDRFSAERTGGSVSTLTIQRTQQEDSAVYLCASSYGQGSTEAFFGQGTRLTVV.

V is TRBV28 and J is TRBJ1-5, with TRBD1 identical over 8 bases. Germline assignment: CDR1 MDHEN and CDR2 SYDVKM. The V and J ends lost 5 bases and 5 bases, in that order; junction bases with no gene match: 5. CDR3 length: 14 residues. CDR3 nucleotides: TGTGCCAGCAGTGGACAGGGCTTGTATCAGCCCCAGCATTTT. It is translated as CASSGQGLYQPQHF.

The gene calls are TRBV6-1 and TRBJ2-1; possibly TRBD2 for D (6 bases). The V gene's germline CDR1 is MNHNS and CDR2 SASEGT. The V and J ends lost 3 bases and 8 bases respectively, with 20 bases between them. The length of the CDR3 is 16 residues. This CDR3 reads CASSEREVVISDEQFF. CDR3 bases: TGTGCCAGCAGTGAGAGGGAGGTCGTCATAAGCGATGAGCAGTTCTTC.

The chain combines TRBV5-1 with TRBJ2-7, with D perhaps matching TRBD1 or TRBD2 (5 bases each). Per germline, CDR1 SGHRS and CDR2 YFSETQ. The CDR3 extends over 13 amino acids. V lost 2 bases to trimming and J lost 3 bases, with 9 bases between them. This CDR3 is CASSFEGIYEQYF. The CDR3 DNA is TGCGCCAGCAGCTTTGAGGGGATCTACGAGCAGTACTTC.

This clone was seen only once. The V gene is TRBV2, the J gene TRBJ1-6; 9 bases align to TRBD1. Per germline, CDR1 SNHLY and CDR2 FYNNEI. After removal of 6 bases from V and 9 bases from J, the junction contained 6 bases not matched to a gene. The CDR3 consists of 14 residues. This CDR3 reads CASSAGTGTSPLHF. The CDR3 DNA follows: TGTGCCAGCAGCGCCGGGACAGGGACTTCACCCCTCCACTTT.

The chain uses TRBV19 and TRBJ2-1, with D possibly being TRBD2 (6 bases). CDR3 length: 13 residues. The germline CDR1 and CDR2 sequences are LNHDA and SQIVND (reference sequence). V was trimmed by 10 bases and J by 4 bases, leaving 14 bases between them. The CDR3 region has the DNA TGTGCCACCGGAGGGGCGGCTTACAATGAGCAGTTCTTC. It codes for CATGGAAYNEQFF. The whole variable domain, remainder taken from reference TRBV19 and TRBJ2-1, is DGGITQSPKYLFRKEGQNVTLSCEQNLNHDAMYWYRQDPGQGLRLIYYSQIVNDFQKGDIAEGYSVSREKKESFPLTVTSAQKNPTAFYLCATGGAAYNEQFFGPGTRLTVL.

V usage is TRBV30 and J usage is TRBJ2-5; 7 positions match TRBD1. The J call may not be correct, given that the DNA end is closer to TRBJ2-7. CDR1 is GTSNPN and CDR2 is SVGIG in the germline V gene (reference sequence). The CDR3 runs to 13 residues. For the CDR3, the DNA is TGTGCCTGGAGTGCAGGGGGATCCTACGAGCAGTACTTC. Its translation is CAWSAGGSYEQYF.

The CDR3 DNA sequence: TGTGCCAGCAGCTGGGGGTCCAACACCGGGGAGCTGTTTTTT. The encoded protein is CASSWGSNTGELFF. This chain connects TRBV5-4 to TRBJ2-2; either TRBD1 or TRBD2 may fit D (5 bases each). CDR1 is SGHNT, CDR2 YYREEE, per germline (reference sequence). The length of the CDR3 is 14 residues. V was pared by 3 bases and J by 2 bases, with 8 bases between.

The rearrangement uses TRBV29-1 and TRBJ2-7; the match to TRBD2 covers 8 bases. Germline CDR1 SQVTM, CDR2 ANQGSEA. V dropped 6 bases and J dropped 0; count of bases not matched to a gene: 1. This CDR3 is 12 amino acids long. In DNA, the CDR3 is TGCAGCGTACTAGCGGCCTCCTACGAGCAGTACTTC. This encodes CSVLAASYEQYF.